These T cell receptor beta chains were read from a single sample in a study of OX40 agonist ivuxolimab in advanced cancers. This table comes from immunoSEQ multiplex PCR, and its TCRdb copy is limited to in-frame clones, with some not included. The table shows tens of thousands of clones, with roughly nine tenths occurring only once. The sample here was CD4+ or CD8+ T cells sorted from blood, taken in a trial of the OX40 agonist ivuxolimab. These receptors originate from an adult with an advanced solid tumor such as melanoma, head and neck, liver or kidney cancer. CDR3s include the opening cysteine and the closing phenylalanine or tryptophan. Fields, in order: V gene, CDR3 length, D gene, clone size, J gene, CDR3 DNA, CDR3 protein. The D gene is left open where the match is weak. Size is omitted from some rows. Given values are once, few, many or a class for expanded clones.

>TRBV5-6|13|NA|once|TRBJ2-7
TGTGCCAGCAGCGTCGGACCGGGATACGAGCAGTACTTC
CASSVGPGYEQYF
>TRBV2|15|NA|NA|TRBJ1-2
TGTGCCAGCAACGCGTTAACCTCCTCTGGCTATGGCTACACCTTC
CASNALTSSGYGYTF
>TRBV5-5|15|NA|NA|TRBJ1-4
TGTGCCAGCAGCTTGAATAGTGCAACTAATGAAAAACTGTTTTTT
CASSLNSATNEKLFF
>TRBV11-2|14|NA|NA|TRBJ2-1
TGTGCCAGCAGCTTCCGGGACACTCGGCTGGAGCAGTTCTTC
CASSFRDTRLEQFF
>TRBV18|16|TRBD2|NA|TRBJ2-1
TGTGCCAGCTCATTCACTAGCGGCGGCTCCTACAATGAGCAGTTCTTC
CASSFTSGGSYNEQFF
>TRBV19|16|TRBD1|once|TRBJ2-6
TGTGCCCGACACGATGTGAGGGGGCGTGGGGCCAACGTCCTGACTTTC
CARHDVRGRGANVLTF
>TRBV6-6|15|NA|NA|TRBJ1-2
TGTGCCAGCAGAAGACCCATTCAAGCTAACTATGGCTACACCTTC
CASRRPIQANYGYTF
>TRBV19|13|NA|NA|TRBJ2-5
TGTGCCAGTAGTACAGGGTTTCGAGAGACCCAGTACTTC
CASSTGFRETQYF
>TRBV19|14|TRBD1|NA|TRBJ1-5
TGTGCCAGTAGCACACAGGGGAACAATCAGCCCCAGCATTTT
CASSTQGNNQPQHF
>TRBV6-5|15|NA|NA|TRBJ1-2
TGTGCCAGCACAAACCCTACCGGGACCACGTGGGGCTACACCTTC
CASTNPTGTTWGYTF
>TRBV19|13|NA|NA|TRBJ2-3
TGTGCCAGTAGTATGGAGGGCACAGATACGCAGTATTTT
CASSMEGTDTQYF
>TRBV19|15|TRBD1|NA|TRBJ2-7
TGTGCCAGTAGCACTTCGGACAGGGCCCTGAGGGAGCAGTACTTC
CASSTSDRALREQYF
>TRBV5-1|14|NA|NA|TRBJ2-1
TGCGCCAGCAGCTTAGCGACTACTGTCAATGAGCAGTTCTTC
CASSLATTVNEQFF
>TRBV6-5|14|NA|once|TRBJ1-1
TGTGCCAGCAGAACCGACAGTCGGAACACTGAAGCTTTCTTT
CASRTDSRNTEAFF
>TRBV28|14|TRBD1|NA|TRBJ2-7
TGTGCCAGCAACCTCGGGACAGGGAGGAACGAGCAGTACTTC
CASNLGTGRNEQYF
>TRBV9|15|TRBD1|NA|TRBJ2-2
TGTGCCAGCAGCCCGGGACAGGGAAACACCGGGGAGCTGTTTTTT
CASSPGQGNTGELFF
>TRBV30|11|NA|NA|TRBJ1-2
TGTGCCTGGAGTGTATCCCTGGGCTACACCTTC
CAWSVSLGYTF
>TRBV28|14|NA|NA|TRBJ2-3
TGTGCCAGCAGCTTGGCCAACAGGGCGGGTACGCAGTATTTT
CASSLANRAGTQYF
>TRBV6-6|14|NA|NA|TRBJ1-2
TGTGCCAGCAGCCCCTCTGGACAGACCTATGGCTACACCTTC
CASSPSGQTYGYTF
>TRBV6-5|14|NA|NA|TRBJ1-4
TGTGCCAGCAGTTACGGCTACACTAGGGAAAAACTGTTTTTT
CASSYGYTREKLFF
>TRBV9|16|NA|NA|TRBJ2-2
TGTGCCAGCAGCGTAGATGTCTCCGCGAACACCGGGGAGCTGTTTTTT
CASSVDVSANTGELFF
>TRBV19|13|TRBD1|NA|TRBJ1-5
TGTGCCAGTAGGGCCAGGGGGGGGATCATGGAGCATTTT
CASRARGGIMEHF
>TRBV5-1|16|NA|NA|TRBJ2-4
TGCGCCAGCAGCCAGGGGACAAGGGAAGGTGTGGACATTCAGTACTTC
CASSQGTREGVDIQYF
>TRBV7-5|13|NA|NA|TRBJ2-7
TGTGCCAGCAGCCCGGGGACTCCCTACGAGCAGTACTTC
CASSPGTPYEQYF
>TRBV5-1|14|TRBD1|NA|TRBJ1-1
TGCGCCAGCAGCCGTGGACAGGCCGGGACTGAAGCTTTCTTT
CASSRGQAGTEAFF
>TRBV30|11|NA|few|TRBJ1-1
TGTGCCTGGAGTGTTAAGTCCCCAGCTTTCTTT
CAWSVKSPAFF
>TRBV10-3|16|TRBD1|NA|TRBJ2-3
TGTGCCATCAGTGACCCTCGGGACAGCGGCACAGATACGCAGTATTTT
CAISDPRDSGTDTQYF
>TRBV5-1|16|TRBD1|NA|TRBJ2-2
TGCGCCAGCAGCTTGGCGCCAGGGGGCCCCACCGGGGAGCTGTTTTTT
CASSLAPGGPTGELFF
>TRBV12-5|18|TRBD2|NA|TRBJ2-1
TGTGCTAGTGGTTTGGTACTAGCGGGGGTTACCTCCTACAATGAGCAGTTCTTC
CASGLVLAGVTSYNEQFF
>TRBV5-6|17|TRBD1|NA|TRBJ2-4
TGTGCCAGCAGCTGGACCAGGGGGACGTTAGCCAAAAACATTCAGTACTTC
CASSWTRGTLAKNIQYF
>TRBV6-5|12|TRBD1|NA|TRBJ2-7
TGTGCCAGCAGGACAGGGGGCGCGGTGCAGTACTTC
CASRTGGAVQYF
>TRBV27|14|TRBD1|NA|TRBJ1-1
TGTGCCAGCAGCCCCGACAGGGGGAACACTGAAGCTTTCTTT
CASSPDRGNTEAFF
>TRBV6-5|15|NA|NA|TRBJ1-1
TGTGCCAGCACTTGGAGGGACACAGGACGGTCTGAAGCTTTCTTT
CASTWRDTGRSEAFF
>TRBV28|15|NA|NA|TRBJ1-4
TGTGCCAGCAGTTCTGTACAGGGACCTTACGAAAAACTGTTTTTT
CASSSVQGPYEKLFF